The subject of this entry is one TCR beta chain. Libraries were prepared by immunoSEQ multiplex PCR; TCRdb keeps only in-frame clonotypes and omits some of them. The sample has 150,000 to 200,000 clones, roughly 88% seen once. This sample was taken from a study of blood T cell repertoires in COVID-19. For the study at large: PBMCs, B-cell-depleted T cells, or T cells provided the cDNA or gDNA that made up the material.

V shed 6 bases, J shed 6 bases, and the junction held 7 bases outside the gene matches. The CDR3 extends over 14 amino acids. CDR1 and CDR2 (germline): SNHLY, FYNNEI. The sequencing sample was made of peripheral blood. The chain recombines TRBV2 with TRBJ2-2; 7 nucleotides match TRBD2. The origin of this receptor is a woman aged 55-75 years with acute or convalescent COVID-19. The CDR3 nucleotides are TGTGCCAGCAGAACAACTAGCGTTGCCGGGGAGCTGTTTTTT. It is translated as CASRTTSVAGELFF.